This entry is about one T cell receptor beta chain. Antigen: not known. This record belongs to a study of regulatory T cells in long-lasting Graves disease. Whole-study findings and limits: Lower TCR diversity characterized persistent Graves' patients relative to newly diagnosed patients.

Researchers made TCR beta libraries by using iRepertoire HTBI primers and running Arm-PCR on CDR3 regions. MiXCR, applied by TCRdb to the multiplex PCR reads, yields one record per CDR3 protein. The sample records approximately 400,000 distinct CDR3 sequences, 23% being singletons. Indicated time point: persistent/refractory GD, antithyroid drugs over 5 years with positive TRAb. RNA extracted from PBMCs served as the sequencing template. The TCR was taken from a female donor with Graves disease. Sequenced here: peripheral blood mononuclear cells (PBMCs), sampled when the disease was refractory, from a patient treated with antithyroid drugs.

The CDR3 DNA reads as TGCGCCAGCAGCTTGTCAGGGCGGTACAATGAGCAGTTCTTC. Translated, it gives CASSLSGRYNEQFF. J is TRBJ2-5 and V is TRBV5-1, with a weak D call TRBD1 (5 bases). The DNA matches TRBJ2-1 better at its end, which makes the J call doubtful. Per the germline V gene, CDR1 is SGHRS and CDR2 is YFSETQ. The CDR3 runs to 14 residues.